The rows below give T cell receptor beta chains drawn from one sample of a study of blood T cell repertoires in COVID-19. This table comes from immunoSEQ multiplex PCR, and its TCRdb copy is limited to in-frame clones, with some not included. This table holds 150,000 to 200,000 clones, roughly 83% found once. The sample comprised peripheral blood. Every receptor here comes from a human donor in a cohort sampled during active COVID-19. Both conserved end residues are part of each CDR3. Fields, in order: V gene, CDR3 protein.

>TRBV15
CATSGSSGGNLYNEQFF
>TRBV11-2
CASSLGQGFYNSPLHF
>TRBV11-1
CASSPWGQGKSYEQYF
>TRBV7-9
CASSTPGGHTEAFF
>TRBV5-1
CASSFSLAGGGADTQYF
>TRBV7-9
CASSLTTGNQPQHF
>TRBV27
CASSFGGLDYNEQFF
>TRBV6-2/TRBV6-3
CASSYSAGLSNQPQHF
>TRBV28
CASSKQGARGYTF
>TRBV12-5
CASGPRRRHNEQFF
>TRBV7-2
CASSLARGHGYTF
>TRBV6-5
CASGKTVNYGYTF
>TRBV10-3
CAISESISTGDEAFF
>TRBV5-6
CASSSGQGDRKQYF
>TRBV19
CASSPRGVNTEAFF
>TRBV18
CASSPGLAGEGTDTQYF
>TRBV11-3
CASSLGENTGELFF
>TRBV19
CASSLAGGEEQFF
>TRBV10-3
CAISVGQVEGYTF
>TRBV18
CASSRDRPYNYGYTF
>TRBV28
CASGGGRVSGNTIYF
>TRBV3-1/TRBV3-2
CASSQGWQGDYEQYF
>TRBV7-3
CASSSGTGEAFF
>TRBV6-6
CASSSLDTLHF
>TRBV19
CASSIAGTSNQPQHF
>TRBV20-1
CSASEWAATNEKLFF
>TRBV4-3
CASSQALQENEAFF